Shown below are 5 T cell receptor beta chains from a single sample sequenced in a study of CD4+ T cells in melanoma. Produced via immunoSEQ multiplex PCR; TCRdb's table is partial and in-frame only. The sample consists of over 100,000 clones, 92% of them appearing once. The material sequenced was peripheral blood. The receptor set was obtained from a human donor with melanoma.

J is TRBJ2-1 and V is TRBV4-1, with TRBD1 identical over 8 bases. V was clipped by 0 bases and J by 3 bases; unmatched bases: 7. The CDR3 contains 17 residues. Germline values: CDR1 MGHRA, CDR2 YSYEKL. CDR3 amino acids: CASSQDGAGGVYNEQFF. The CDR3 DNA sequence: TGCGCCAGCAGCCAAGACGGGGCAGGGGGCGTCTACAATGAGCAGTTCTTC.

The chain carries TRBV4-3 and TRBJ2-7; 7 positions agree with TRBD1. Losses at the gene ends were 4 bases for V and 0 bases for J; bases not matched to a gene: 3. In germline, CDR1 is LGHNA, CDR2 YSLEER. The CDR3 loop spans 14 amino acids. The CDR3 DNA follows: TGCGCCAGCAGCCCGGGACAGAACTCCTACGAGCAGTACTTC. This sequence encodes CASSPGQNSYEQYF.

This clone was seen just once. The chain combines TRBV6-5 with TRBJ2-7, with unresolved D. The V gene's germline CDR1 is MNHEY and CDR2 SVGAGI. The germline V and J ends were trimmed by 0 bases and 0 bases, with 9 bases remaining between them. This CDR3 has 15 amino acids. This CDR3 reads CASSYSSAYSYEQYF. CDR3 nucleotides: TGTGCCAGCAGTTACTCGAGTGCCTACTCCTACGAGCAGTACTTC.

This clone was seen just once. One end of the junction fails to match germline, which may point to a read error. This chain joins TRBV11-2 and TRBJ1-5; 8 bases align to TRBD1. The V gene's germline CDR1 is SGHAT and CDR2 FQNNGV. CDR3 length: 14 amino acids. As DNA, the CDR3 is TGTGCCAGCAGCGTAGACAGGGGAGACCAGCCCCAGCATTTT. Translated: CASSVDRGDQPQHF.

A remark on this clone: This sample includes further DNA sequences coding for the same CDR3. The chain joins TRBV27 to TRBJ2-7; D is undetermined. Germline CDR1 is MNHEY and CDR2 is SMNVEV (reference sequence). Trimming cost V 6 bases and J 2 bases, with 5 bases left between them. The CDR3 has 11 amino acids. The CDR3 coding sequence is TGTGCCAGCAGCTTGACCTACGAGCAGTACTTC. It encodes CASSLTYEQYF.